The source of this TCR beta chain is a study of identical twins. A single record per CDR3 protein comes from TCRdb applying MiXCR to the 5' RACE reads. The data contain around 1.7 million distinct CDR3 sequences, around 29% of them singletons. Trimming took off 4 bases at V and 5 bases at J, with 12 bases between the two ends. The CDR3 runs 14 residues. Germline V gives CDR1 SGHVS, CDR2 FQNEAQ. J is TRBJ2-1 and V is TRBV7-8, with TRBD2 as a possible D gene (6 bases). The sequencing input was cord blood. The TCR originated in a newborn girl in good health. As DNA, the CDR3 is TGTGCCAGCAGCTCGGGACGGACTAACAATGAGCAGTTCTTC. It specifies CASSSGRTNNEQFF.